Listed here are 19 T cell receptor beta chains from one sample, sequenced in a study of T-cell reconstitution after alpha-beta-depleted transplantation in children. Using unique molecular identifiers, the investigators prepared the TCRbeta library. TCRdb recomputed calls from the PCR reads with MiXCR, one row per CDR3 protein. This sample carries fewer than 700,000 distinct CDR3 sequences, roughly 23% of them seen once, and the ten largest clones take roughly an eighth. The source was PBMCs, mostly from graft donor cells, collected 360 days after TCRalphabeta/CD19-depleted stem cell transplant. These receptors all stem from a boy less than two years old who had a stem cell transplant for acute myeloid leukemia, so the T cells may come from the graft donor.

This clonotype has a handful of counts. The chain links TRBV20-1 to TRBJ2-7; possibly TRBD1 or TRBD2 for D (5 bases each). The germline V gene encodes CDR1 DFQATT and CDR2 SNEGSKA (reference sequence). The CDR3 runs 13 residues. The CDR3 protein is CSARGGTTYEQCV. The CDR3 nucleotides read TGCAGTGCTAGAGGGGGGACCACCTACGAGCAGTGCGTC.

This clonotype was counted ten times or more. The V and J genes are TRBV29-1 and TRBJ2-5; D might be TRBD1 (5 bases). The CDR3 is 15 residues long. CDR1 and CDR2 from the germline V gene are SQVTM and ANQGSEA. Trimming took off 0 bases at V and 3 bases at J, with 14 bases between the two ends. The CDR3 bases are TGCAGCGTTGAAGATGGACACCCGATCGAAGAGACCCAGTACTTC. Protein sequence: CSVEDGHPIEETQYF.

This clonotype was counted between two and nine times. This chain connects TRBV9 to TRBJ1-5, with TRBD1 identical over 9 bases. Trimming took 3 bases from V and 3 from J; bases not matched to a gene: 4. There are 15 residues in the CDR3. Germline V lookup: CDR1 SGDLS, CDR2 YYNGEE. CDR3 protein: CASSAGTGLNQPQHF. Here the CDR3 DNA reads TGTGCCAGCAGCGCAGGGACAGGGCTCAATCAGCCCCAGCATTTT.

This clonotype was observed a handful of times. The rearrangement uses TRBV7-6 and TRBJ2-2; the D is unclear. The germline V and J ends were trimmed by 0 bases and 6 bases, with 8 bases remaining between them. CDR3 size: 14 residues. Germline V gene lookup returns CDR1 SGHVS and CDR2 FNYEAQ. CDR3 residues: CASSLAWRSGELFF. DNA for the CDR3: TGTGCCAGCAGCTTAGCGTGGCGCTCCGGGGAGCTGTTTTTT.

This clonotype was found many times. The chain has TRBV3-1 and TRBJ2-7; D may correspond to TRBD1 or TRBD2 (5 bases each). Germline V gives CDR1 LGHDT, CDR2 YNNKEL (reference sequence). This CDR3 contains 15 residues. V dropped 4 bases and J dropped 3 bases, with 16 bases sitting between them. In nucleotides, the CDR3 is TGTGCCAGCAGCCCGCGAGGGGCTCGAGTCTACGAGCAGTACTTC. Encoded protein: CASSPRGARVYEQYF.

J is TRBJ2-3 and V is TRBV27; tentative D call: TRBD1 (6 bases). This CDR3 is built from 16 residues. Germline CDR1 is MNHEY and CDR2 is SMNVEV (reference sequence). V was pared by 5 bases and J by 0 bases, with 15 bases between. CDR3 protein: CASSIDRITSTDTQYF. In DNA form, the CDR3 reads TGTGCCAGCAGTATTGACAGGATCACTAGCACAGATACGCAGTATTTT.

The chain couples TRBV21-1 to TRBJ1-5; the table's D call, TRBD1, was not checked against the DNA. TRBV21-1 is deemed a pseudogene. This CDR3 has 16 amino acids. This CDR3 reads CASTLGAAFSNQPQHF. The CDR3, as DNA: TGTGCCAGCACCCTTGGGGCGGCGTTTAGCAATCAGCCCCAGCATTTT.

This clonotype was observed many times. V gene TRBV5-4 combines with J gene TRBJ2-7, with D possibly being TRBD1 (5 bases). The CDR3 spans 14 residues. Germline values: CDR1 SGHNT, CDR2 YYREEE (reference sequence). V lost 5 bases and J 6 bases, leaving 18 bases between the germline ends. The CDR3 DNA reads TGTGCCAGCAGTTTAACCGTGGGGCTAGTCGAGCAGTACTTC. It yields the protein CASSLTVGLVEQYF.

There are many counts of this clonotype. The CDR3 coding sequence is TGTGCCAGCAGCGGGATTAATCAGCCCCAGCATTTT. Protein: CASSGINQPQHF. This chain uses TRBV7-2 with TRBJ1-5, with D uncertain. V lost 5 bases, J lost 4 bases, and 6 bases lay in between. Looked up from germline, CDR1 is SGHTA and CDR2 is FQGNSA. The CDR3 sequence is 12 residues long.

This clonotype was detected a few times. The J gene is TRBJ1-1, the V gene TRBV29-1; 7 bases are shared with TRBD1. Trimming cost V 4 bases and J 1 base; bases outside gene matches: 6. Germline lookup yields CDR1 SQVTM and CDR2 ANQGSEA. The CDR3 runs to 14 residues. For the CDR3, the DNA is TGCAGCGTTGGGGCAGGGGGAGGGAACACTGAAGCTTTCTTT. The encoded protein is CSVGAGGGNTEAFF.

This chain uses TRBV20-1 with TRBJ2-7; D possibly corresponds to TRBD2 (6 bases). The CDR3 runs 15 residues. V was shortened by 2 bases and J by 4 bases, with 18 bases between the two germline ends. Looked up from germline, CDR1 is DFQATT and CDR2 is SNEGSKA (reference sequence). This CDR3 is CSARFPTVAVYEQYF. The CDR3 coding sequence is TGCAGTGCTAGATTCCCAACCGTAGCGGTGTACGAGCAGTACTTC.

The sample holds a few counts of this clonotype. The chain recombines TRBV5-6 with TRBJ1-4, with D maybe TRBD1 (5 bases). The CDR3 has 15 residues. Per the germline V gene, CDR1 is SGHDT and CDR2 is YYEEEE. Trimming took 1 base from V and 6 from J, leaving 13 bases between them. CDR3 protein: CASSLWGLVDEKLFF. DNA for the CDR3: TGTGCCAGCAGCTTGTGGGGGTTAGTCGATGAAAAACTGTTTTTT.

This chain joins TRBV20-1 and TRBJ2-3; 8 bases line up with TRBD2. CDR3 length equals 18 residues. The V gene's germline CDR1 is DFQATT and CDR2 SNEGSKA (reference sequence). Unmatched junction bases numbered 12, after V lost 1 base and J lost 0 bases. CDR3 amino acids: CSARGVGAGEASTDTQYF. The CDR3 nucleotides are TGCAGTGCTAGAGGGGTGGGAGCGGGGGAGGCGAGCACAGATACGCAGTATTTT.

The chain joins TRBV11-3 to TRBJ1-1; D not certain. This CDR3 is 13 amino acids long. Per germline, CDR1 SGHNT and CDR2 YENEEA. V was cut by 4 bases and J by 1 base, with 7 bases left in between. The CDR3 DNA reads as TGTGCCAGCAGCTATCACGCGAACACTGAAGCTTTCTTT. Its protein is CASSYHANTEAFF.

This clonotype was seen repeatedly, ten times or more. CDR3 DNA sequence: TGTGCCAGCATAGCTCCGGGACAGGGCCACGAGCAGTACTTC. Translation: CASIAPGQGHEQYF. The genes are TRBV2 and TRBJ2-7; 9 bases map to TRBD1. After removal of 7 bases from V and 5 bases from J, the junction contained 9 bases not matched to a gene. CDR3 length: 14 amino acids. Germline loops: CDR1 SNHLY, CDR2 FYNNEI.

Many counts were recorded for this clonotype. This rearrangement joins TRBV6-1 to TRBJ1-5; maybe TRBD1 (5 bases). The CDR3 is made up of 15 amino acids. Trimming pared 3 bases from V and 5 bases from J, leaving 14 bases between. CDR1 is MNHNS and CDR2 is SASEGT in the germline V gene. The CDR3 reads CASSEDSGLDQPQHF. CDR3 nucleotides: TGTGCCAGCAGTGAGGATTCAGGGTTGGATCAGCCCCAGCATTTT.

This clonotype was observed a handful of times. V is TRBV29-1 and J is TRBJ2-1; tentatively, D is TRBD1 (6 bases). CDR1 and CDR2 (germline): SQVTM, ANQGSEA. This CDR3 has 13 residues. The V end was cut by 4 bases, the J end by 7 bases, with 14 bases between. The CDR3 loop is CSVGEYRANEQFF. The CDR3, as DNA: TGCAGCGTTGGGGAGTACAGGGCTAATGAGCAGTTCTTC.

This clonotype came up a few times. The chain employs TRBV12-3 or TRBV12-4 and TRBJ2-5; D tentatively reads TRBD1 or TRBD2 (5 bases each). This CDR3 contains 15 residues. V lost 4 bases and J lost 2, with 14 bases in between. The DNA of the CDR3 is TGTGCCAGCAGTTCCCCGGGACGGATACAAGAGACCCAGTACTTC. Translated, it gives CASSSPGRIQETQYF.

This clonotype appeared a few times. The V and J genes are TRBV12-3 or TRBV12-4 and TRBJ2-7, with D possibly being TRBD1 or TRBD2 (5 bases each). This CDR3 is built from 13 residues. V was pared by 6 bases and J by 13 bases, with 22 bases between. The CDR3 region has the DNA TGTGCCAGCAGCCCCGGGGACGCAGGTGGGGTATACTTC. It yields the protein CASSPGDAGGVYF.